The clone carrying this T cell receptor beta chain has only one observation. The antigen remains unidentified. The assay was immunoSEQ multiplex PCR, and TCRdb's table has in-frame clones only and misses some. This sample has some 100,000 clones, with around nine tenths found just once. This CDR3 is 13 amino acids long. Germline values: CDR1 LNHDA, CDR2 SQIVND (reference sequence). Trimming left V 3 bases short and J 8 bases short, with 12 bases between. The record originates from a study of graft-versus-host responses after intestinal transplantation. Across the whole study: For 3 to 4 years after anti-thymocyte globulin induction, all recipients took tacrolimus and steroids. Study-wide results and limits: In recipient marrow, GvH clones were found, and some appeared first in ileum or blood. Peak levels of circulating GvH clones tracked with early post-transplant HvG declines. Those patients showing graft-donor T cell macrochimerism displayed high graft-versus-host to host-versus-graft clonal ratios in allografts.

The chain employs TRBV19 and TRBJ2-3; D is possibly TRBD2 (5 bases). This receptor was obtained from a human donor who received an intestinal transplant. Source: unstimulated CD8+ T cells sorted from spleen or lymph node cells, taken before intestinal transplant. Written as DNA, the CDR3 is TGTGCCAGTAGTATCGGGAAAATCGGTACGCAGTATTTT. Amino acid sequence: CASSIGKIGTQYF.